This is a list of T cell receptor beta chains from one sample in a study of response to subunit inactivated influenza vaccine. Each CDR3 protein is one row after TCRdb ran MiXCR on the RT-PCR reads. The sample lists more than 700,000 distinct CDR3 sequences; about 20% were seen once. Sequenced here: PBMCs from blood, sampled roughly 5 days after vaccination. Receptor source: a man aged 50-59 years who received an inactivated influenza vaccine. The CDR3 runs from the conserved cysteine through the conserved F or W. The D gene is left open where the match is weak. Expanded clones are given a class, and other clones once, few, many or no size at all.

abundance	v_gene	j_gene	d_gene	len	CDR3aa	CDR3nt
-	TRBV3-1	TRBJ1-2	-	14	CASSLVRGAEGYTF	TGTGCCAGCAGCCTAGTACGGGGGGCAGAAGGCTACACCTTC
-	TRBV27	TRBJ2-1	TRBD2	15	CASRKGTSGFNEQFF	TGTGCCAGCAGGAAAGGGACTAGCGGATTCAATGAGCAGTTCTTC
few	TRBV7-2	TRBJ2-1	-	13	CASSAGRRNEQFF	TGTGCCAGCAGCGCGGGGAGGCGGAATGAGCAGTTCTTC
-	TRBV20-1	TRBJ2-5	-	14	CSARDHAGGETQYF	TGCAGTGCTAGAGATCACGCGGGTGGGGAGACCCAGTACTTC
few	TRBV20-1	TRBJ2-7	TRBD2	16	CSATRQGAGVLYEQYF	TGCAGTGCTACCCGTCAGGGAGCGGGAGTACTCTACGAGCAGTACTTC
-	TRBV20-1	TRBJ2-1	TRBD2	17	CSARRRTSGSSYNEQFF	TGCAGTGCTAGAAGGAGGACTAGCGGCTCCTCCTACAATGAGCAGTTCTTC
-	TRBV18	TRBJ2-1	-	15	CASSPAGHTNNEQFF	TGTGCCAGCTCACCCGCAGGGCATACCAACAATGAGCAGTTCTTC
-	TRBV12-3/TRBV12-4	TRBJ2-2	TRBD2	15	CASHRTSGGPGELFF	TGTGCCAGCCACCGGACTAGCGGGGGACCCGGGGAGCTGTTTTTT
-	TRBV20-1	TRBJ2-7	TRBD1	13	CSLPGQGFYEQYF	TGCAGTTTACCGGGACAGGGGTTCTACGAGCAGTACTTC
-	TRBV7-6	TRBJ2-3	-	16	CASSLGALGTTDTQYF	TGTGCCAGCAGCTTAGGAGCGTTGGGAACCACAGATACGCAGTATTTT
-	TRBV7-9	TRBJ1-2	-	16	CASSNLPGRSDYGYTF	TGTGCCAGCAGCAACTTACCGGGGCGCTCTGACTATGGCTACACCTTC
-	TRBV6-2/TRBV6-3	TRBJ2-2	-	15	CASSYSGGITGELFF	TGTGCCAGCAGTTACTCTGGAGGAATCACCGGGGAGCTGTTTTTT
-	TRBV28	TRBJ2-7	-	14	CASSFGTIYYEQYF	TGTGCCAGCAGTTTTGGCACAATTTACTACGAGCAGTACTTC
-	TRBV5-1	TRBJ2-1	TRBD2	17	CASSDRLATYDAREQFF	TGCGCCAGCAGCGACCGACTAGCGACTTACGATGCGCGTGAGCAGTTCTTC
-	TRBV7-9	TRBJ1-2	TRBD1	16	CASSLLGQTDNYGYTF	TGTGCCAGCAGCTTATTGGGACAGACTGATAACTATGGCTACACCTTC
-	TRBV24-1	TRBJ2-2	TRBD1	15	CATSGQGRGTGELFF	TGTGCCACCAGTGGACAGGGGCGCGGCACCGGGGAGCTGTTTTTT
many	TRBV4-2	TRBJ1-4	-	14	CASSQDSLNEKLFF	TGTGCCAGCAGCCAAGATTCTCTTAATGAAAAACTGTTTTTT
-	TRBV20-1	TRBJ2-2	-	13	CSARDQRVGELVF	TGCAGTGCTAGAGATCAACGGGTCGGGGAGCTGGTTTTT
-	TRBV18	TRBJ1-6	-	14	CASSPAGVGSPLHF	TGTGCCAGCTCACCAGCGGGAGTCGGATCACCCCTCCACTTT
-	TRBV4-3	TRBJ2-4	-	13	CASSQGRGGGRYF	TGCGCCAGCAGCCAGGGCCGAGGAGGAGGGAGGTACTTC
few	TRBV5-5	TRBJ2-3	TRBD2	15	CASSLELAGGYTQYF	TGTGCCAGCAGCTTGGAACTAGCGGGAGGTTATACGCAGTATTTT
few	TRBV7-9	TRBJ2-7	-	14	CASSLGWAGYEQYF	TGTGCCAGCAGCTTAGGTTGGGCGGGCTACGAGCAGTACTTC
few	TRBV5-5	TRBJ1-1	TRBD1	16	CASSSPWTGKRTEAFF	TGTGCCAGCAGCTCACCTTGGACAGGGAAGAGGACTGAAGCTTTCTTT
few	TRBV2	TRBJ2-4	-	14	CASIDRGYKNIQYF	TGTGCCAGCATTGACAGAGGATACAAAAACATTCAGTACTTC
few	TRBV4-1	TRBJ1-1	-	15	CASSQARGGDTEAFF	TGCGCCAGCAGCCAAGCAAGGGGGGGTGACACTGAAGCTTTCTTT
few	TRBV12-3/TRBV12-4	TRBJ2-2	-	14	CASPPGQNTGELFF	TGTGCCAGCCCCCCGGGTCAGAACACCGGGGAGCTGTTTTTT
-	TRBV20-1	TRBJ2-3	TRBD2	15	CSASRREGPTDTQYF	TGCAGTGCTAGTCGACGGGAGGGCCCCACAGATACGCAGTATTTT
few	TRBV6-2/TRBV6-3	TRBJ2-7	TRBD1	15	CASSFTSTGSYEQYF	TGTGCCAGCAGTTTCACATCGACAGGGTCCTACGAGCAGTACTTC
few	TRBV4-2	TRBJ1-1	TRBD1	15	CASSQGTGGAAEAFF	TGTGCCAGCAGCCAAGGAACAGGGGGCGCGGCTGAAGCTTTCTTT
-	TRBV10-3	TRBJ1-6	TRBD1	15	CAISPGQGVGSPLHF	TGTGCCATCAGTCCTGGACAGGGGGTAGGTTCACCCCTCCACTTT
few	TRBV20-1	TRBJ2-7	-	16	CSAQEASGGGTYEQYF	TGCAGTGCTCAGGAGGCTAGCGGAGGGGGTACCTACGAGCAGTACTTC
-	TRBV20-1	TRBJ1-6	-	12	CSAGGRNSPLHF	TGCAGTGCTGGTGGGCGGAATTCACCCCTCCACTTT
few	TRBV7-8	TRBJ2-1	TRBD1	15	CASSFTGGRSHEQFF	TGTGCCAGCAGCTTTACAGGGGGCCGGTCCCATGAGCAGTTCTTC
-	TRBV5-1	TRBJ2-1	TRBD1	17	CASSLAGTGGTIDEQFF	TGCGCCAGCAGCTTGGCGGGGACAGGGGGTACAATAGATGAGCAGTTCTTC
few	TRBV4-2	TRBJ2-7	TRBD2	16	CASSQDRAGVSYEQYF	TGTGCCAGCAGCCAAGATCGGGCGGGGGTGTCCTACGAGCAGTACTTC
-	TRBV4-3	TRBJ2-1	-	15	CASSQTGGVYNEQFF	TGCGCCAGCAGCCAGACCGGCGGAGTCTACAATGAGCAGTTCTTC
-	TRBV7-2	TRBJ2-7	TRBD1	15	CASSWTGTEAYEQYF	TGTGCCAGCAGCTGGACCGGGACAGAAGCCTACGAGCAGTACTTC
-	TRBV6-5	TRBJ2-6	-	17	CASSFFKQGPGANVLTF	TGTGCCAGCAGTTTTTTTAAACAGGGACCCGGGGCCAACGTCCTGACTTTC
few	TRBV10-1	TRBJ2-5	-	14	CASSVGGPQETQYF	TGCGCCAGCAGTGTAGGGGGGCCCCAAGAGACCCAGTACTTC
few	TRBV28	TRBJ1-1	-	15	CASRSAPGGWTEAFF	TGTGCCAGCAGGTCCGCCCCGGGAGGATGGACTGAAGCTTTCTTT
few	TRBV24-1	TRBJ2-2	TRBD2	13	CATLAGATGELFF	TGTGCCACTTTAGCGGGAGCAACCGGGGAGCTGTTTTTT
-	TRBV21-1	TRBJ2-4	-	13	CASWAGKENIQYF	TGTGCCAGCTGGGCAGGGAAGGAAAACATTCAGTACTTC
-	TRBV6-5	TRBJ1-4	TRBD1	18	CASSFRQGLLRRDEKLFF	TGTGCCAGCAGTTTCCGACAGGGTTTGTTACGGCGTGATGAAAAACTGTTTTTT